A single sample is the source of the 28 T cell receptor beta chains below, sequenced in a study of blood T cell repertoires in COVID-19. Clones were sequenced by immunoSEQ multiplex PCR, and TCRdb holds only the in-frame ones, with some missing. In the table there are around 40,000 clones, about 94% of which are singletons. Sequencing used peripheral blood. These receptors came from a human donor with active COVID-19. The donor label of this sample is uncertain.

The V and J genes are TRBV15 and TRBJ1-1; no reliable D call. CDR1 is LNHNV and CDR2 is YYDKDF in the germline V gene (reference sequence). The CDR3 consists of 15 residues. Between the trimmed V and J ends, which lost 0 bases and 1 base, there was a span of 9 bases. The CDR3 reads CATSRDRVKNTEAFF. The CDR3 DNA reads TGTGCCACCAGCAGAGATCGGGTGAAGAACACTGAAGCTTTCTTT.

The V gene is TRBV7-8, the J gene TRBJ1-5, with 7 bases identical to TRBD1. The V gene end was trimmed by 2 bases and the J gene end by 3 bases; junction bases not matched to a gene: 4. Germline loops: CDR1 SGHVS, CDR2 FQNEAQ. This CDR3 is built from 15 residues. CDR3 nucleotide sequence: TGTGCCAGCAGCTTATCGGGGACAGACAATCAGCCCCAGCATTTT. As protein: CASSLSGTDNQPQHF.

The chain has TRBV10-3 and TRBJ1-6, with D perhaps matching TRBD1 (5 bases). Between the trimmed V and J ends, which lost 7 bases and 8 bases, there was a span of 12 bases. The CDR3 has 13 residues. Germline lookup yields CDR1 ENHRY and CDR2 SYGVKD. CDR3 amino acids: CAITRGLDSPLHF. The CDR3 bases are TGTGCCATCACTAGGGGTTTGGATTCACCCCTCCACTTT.

This CDR3 is CASSAGPEQYF. CDR3 in DNA: TGTGCCAGCAGTGCGGGGCCGGAGCAGTACTTC. The genes are TRBV27 and TRBJ2-7, with D possibly matching TRBD2 (6 bases). This CDR3 has 11 amino acids. CDR1 is MNHEY, CDR2 SMNVEV, per germline (reference sequence). Trimming shortened V by 5 bases and J by 7 bases, and 9 bases separated the two germline ends.

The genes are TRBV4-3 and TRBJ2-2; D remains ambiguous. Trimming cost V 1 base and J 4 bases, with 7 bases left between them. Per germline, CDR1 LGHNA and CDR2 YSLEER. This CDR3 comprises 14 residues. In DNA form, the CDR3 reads TGCGCCAGCAGCCAAGTTCTAGGCACCGGGGAGCTGTTTTTT. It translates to CASSQVLGTGELFF.

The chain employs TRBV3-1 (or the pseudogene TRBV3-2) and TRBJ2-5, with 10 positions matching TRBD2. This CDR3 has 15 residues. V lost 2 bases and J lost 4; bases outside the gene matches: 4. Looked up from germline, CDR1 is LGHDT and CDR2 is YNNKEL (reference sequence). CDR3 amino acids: CASSQSASGGETQYF. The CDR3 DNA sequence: TGTGCCAGCAGCCAAAGCGCTAGCGGGGGAGAGACCCAGTACTTC.

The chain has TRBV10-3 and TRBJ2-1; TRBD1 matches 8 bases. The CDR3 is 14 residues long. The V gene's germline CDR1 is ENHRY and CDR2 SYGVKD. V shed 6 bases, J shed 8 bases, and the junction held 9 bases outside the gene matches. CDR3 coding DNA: TGTGCCATCAGCCCCGACAGGGGTGGAGATGAGCAGTTCTTC. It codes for CAISPDRGGDEQFF.

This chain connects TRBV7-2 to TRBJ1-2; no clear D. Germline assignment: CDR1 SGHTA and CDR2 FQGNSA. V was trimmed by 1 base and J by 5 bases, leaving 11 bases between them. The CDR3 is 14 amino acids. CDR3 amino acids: CASSLGVRGYGYTF. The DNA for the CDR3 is TGTGCCAGCAGCTTAGGAGTCCGGGGATATGGCTACACCTTC.

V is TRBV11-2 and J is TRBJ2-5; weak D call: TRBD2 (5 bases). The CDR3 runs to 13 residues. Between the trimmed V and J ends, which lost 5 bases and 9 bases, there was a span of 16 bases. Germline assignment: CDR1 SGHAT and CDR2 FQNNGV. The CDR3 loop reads CASSPQLPRAQYF. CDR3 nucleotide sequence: TGTGCCAGCAGCCCCCAGCTACCGAGGGCCCAGTACTTC.

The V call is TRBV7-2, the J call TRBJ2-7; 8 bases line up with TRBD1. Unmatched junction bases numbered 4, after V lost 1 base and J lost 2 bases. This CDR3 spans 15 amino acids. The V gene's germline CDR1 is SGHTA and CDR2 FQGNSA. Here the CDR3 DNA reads TGTGCCAGCAGCTTAGACAGGGGGAGGCCCTACGAGCAGTACTTC. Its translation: CASSLDRGRPYEQYF.

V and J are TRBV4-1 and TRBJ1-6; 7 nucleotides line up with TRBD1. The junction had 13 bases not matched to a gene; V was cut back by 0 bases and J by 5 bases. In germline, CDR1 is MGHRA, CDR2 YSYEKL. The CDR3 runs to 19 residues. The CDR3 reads CASSQDSHRDSTDNSPLHF. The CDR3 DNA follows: TGCGCCAGCAGCCAAGATTCCCATCGGGACAGCACCGATAATTCACCCCTCCACTTT.

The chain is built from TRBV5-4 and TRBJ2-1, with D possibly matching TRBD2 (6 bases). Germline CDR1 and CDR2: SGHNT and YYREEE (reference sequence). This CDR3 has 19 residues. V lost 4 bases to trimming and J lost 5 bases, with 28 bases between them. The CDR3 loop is CASSPGGAGGRGGNNEQFF. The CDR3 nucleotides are TGTGCCAGCAGCCCTGGTGGGGCCGGGGGTAGGGGTGGAAACAATGAGCAGTTCTTC.

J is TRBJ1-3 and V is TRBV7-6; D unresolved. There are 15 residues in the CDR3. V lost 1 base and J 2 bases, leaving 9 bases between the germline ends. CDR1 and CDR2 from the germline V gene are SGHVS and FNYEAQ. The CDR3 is CASSLGSGAGNTIYF. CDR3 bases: TGTGCCAGCAGCTTAGGTTCGGGAGCTGGAAACACCATATATTTT.

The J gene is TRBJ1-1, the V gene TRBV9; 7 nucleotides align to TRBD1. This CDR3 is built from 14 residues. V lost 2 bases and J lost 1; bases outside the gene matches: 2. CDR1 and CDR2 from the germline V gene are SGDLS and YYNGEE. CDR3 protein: CASSVRDRNTEAFF. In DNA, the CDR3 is TGTGCCAGCAGCGTGCGGGACAGGAACACTGAAGCTTTCTTT. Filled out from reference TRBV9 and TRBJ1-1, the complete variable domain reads DSGVTQTPKHLITATGQRVTLRCSPRSGDLSVYWYQQSLDQGLQFLIQYYNGEERAKGNILERFSAQQFPDLHSELNLSSLELGDSALYFCASSVRDRNTEAFFGQGTRLTVV.

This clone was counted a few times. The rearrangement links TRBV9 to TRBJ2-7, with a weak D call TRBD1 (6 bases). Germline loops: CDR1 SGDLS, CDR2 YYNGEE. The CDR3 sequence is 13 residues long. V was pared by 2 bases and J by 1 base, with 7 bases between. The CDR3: CASSVGQSYEQYF. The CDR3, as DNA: TGTGCCAGCAGCGTGGGACAATCCTACGAGCAGTACTTC.

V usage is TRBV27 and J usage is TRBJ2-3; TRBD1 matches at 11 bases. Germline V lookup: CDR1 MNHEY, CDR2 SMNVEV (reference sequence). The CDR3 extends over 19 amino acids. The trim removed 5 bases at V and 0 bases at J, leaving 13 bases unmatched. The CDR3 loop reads CASSHRDRGFGSSTDTQYF. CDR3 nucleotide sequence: TGTGCCAGCAGTCACCGGGACAGGGGGTTTGGTTCTAGCACAGATACGCAGTATTTT.

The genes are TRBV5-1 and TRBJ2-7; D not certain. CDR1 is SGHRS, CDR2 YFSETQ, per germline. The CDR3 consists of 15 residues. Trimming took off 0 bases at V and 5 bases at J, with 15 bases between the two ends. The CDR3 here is CASSLAPSPLNEQYF. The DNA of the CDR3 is TGCGCCAGCAGCTTGGCCCCGTCGCCCCTAAACGAGCAGTACTTC. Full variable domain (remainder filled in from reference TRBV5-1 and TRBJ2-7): KAGVTQTPRYLIKTRGQQVTLSCSPISGHRSVSWYQQTPGQGLQFLFEYFSETQRNKGNFPGRFSGRQFSNSRSEMNVSTLELGDSALYLCASSLAPSPLNEQYFGPGTRLTVT.

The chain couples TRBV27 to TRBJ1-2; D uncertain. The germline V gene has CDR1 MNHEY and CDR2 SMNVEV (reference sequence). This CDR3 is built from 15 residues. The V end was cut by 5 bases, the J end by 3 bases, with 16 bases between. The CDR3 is CASSPSTGWDYGYTF. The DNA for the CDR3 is TGTGCCAGCAGTCCTTCGACGGGGTGGGACTATGGCTACACCTTC.

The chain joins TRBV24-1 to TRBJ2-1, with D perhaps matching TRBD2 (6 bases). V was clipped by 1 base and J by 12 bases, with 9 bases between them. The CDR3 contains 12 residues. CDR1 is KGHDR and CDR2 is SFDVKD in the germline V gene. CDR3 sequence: CATSDFSGGQFF. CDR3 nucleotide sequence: TGTGCCACCAGTGATTTTTCCGGGGGGCAGTTCTTC.

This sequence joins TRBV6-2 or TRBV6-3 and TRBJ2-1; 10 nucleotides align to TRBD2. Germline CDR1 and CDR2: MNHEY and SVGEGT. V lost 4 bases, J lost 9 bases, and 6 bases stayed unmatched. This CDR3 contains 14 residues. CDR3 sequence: CASSLPSGSREQFF. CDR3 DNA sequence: TGTGCCAGCAGTTTACCTAGCGGGAGTCGTGAGCAGTTCTTC.

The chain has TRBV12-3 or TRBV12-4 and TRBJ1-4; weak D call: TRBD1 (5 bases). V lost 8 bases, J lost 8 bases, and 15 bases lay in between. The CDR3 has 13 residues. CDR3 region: CASWGRAGEKLFF. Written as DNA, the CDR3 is TGTGCCAGCTGGGGCAGGGCTGGGGAAAAACTGTTTTTT.

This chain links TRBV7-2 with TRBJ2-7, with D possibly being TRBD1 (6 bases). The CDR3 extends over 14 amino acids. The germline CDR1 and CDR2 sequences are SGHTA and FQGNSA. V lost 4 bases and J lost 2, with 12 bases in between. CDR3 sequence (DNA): TGTGCCAGCAGCTGGGGTCAGGGGACCTACGAGCAGTACTTC. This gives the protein CASSWGQGTYEQYF.

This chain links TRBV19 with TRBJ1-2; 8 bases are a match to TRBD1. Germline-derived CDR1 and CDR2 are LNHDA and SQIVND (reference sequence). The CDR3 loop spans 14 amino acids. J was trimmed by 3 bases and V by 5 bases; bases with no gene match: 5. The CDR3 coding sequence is TGTGCCAGTAGTCAATGGGACAGGTACTATGGCTACACCTTC. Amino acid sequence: CASSQWDRYYGYTF.

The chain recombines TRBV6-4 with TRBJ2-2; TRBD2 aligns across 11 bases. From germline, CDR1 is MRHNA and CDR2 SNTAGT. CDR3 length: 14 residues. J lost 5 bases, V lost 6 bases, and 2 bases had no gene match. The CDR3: CASRRLAGTGELFF. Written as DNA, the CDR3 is TGTGCCAGCAGACGACTAGCGGGAACCGGGGAGCTGTTTTTT.

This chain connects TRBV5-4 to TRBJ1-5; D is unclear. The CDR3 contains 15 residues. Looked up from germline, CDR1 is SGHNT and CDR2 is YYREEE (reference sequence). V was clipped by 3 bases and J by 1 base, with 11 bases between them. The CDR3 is CASSWGGGSNQPQHF. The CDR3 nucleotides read TGTGCCAGCAGCTGGGGAGGAGGCAGCAATCAGCCCCAGCATTTT.

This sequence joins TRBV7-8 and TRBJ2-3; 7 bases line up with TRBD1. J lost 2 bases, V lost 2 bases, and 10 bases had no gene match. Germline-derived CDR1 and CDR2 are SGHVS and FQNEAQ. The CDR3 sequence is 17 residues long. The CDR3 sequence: CASSLTSWDSITDTQYF. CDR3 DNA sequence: TGTGCCAGCAGCTTAACTTCTTGGGACAGCATCACAGATACGCAGTATTTT.

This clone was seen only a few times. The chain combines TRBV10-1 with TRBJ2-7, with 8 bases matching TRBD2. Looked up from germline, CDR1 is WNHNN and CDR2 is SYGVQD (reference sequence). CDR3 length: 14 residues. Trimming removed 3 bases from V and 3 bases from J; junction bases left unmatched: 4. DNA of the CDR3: TGCGCCAGCAGTGATACCCTAGCGGGCTACGAGCAGTACTTC. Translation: CASSDTLAGYEQYF.

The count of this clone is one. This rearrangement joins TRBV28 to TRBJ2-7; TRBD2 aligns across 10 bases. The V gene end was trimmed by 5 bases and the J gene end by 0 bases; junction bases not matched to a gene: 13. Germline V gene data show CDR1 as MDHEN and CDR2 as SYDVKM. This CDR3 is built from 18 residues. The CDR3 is CASSPLSRPSGSSYEQYF. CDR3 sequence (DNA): TGTGCCAGCAGTCCACTCTCCCGGCCTAGCGGGAGCTCCTACGAGCAGTACTTC.